This T cell receptor (beta chain) came from a study of T cells in Graves' hyperthyroidism and ophthalmopathy. Using around 10 ml of fresh peripheral blood, PBMCs were prepared. Amplified regions were TCR beta CDR3 sequences from RNA transcripts. First-round RT-PCR of the TCR CDR3 relied on the HTBI primer set. TCRdb processed the multiplex PCR reads anew with MiXCR; each CDR3 protein has one entry. This sample has some 490,000 distinct CDR3 sequences; 22% occur once, and the top ten carry around 54%. Between the trimmed V and J ends, which lost 4 bases and 4 bases, there was a span of 17 bases. The germline gives CDR1 SGDLS, CDR2 YYNGEE. CDR3 length equals 15 residues. Many counts were recorded for this clonotype. Its specificity is not known. Study-level points and caveats: Ophthalmopathy onset followed model prediction by a median approximately 7 months.

The receptor was isolated from a woman in her 70s with Graves' ophthalmopathy. The chain recombines TRBV9 with TRBJ1-2; D not certain. The sequenced sample was blood. This chain's CDR3 is CASSPGTADFYGYTF. The CDR3 DNA reads as TGTGCCAGCAGCCCCGGAACAGCCGATTTCTATGGCTACACCTTC. The entire variable domain, with the rest obtained from reference TRBV9 and TRBJ1-2, is as follows: DSGVTQTPKHLITATGQRVTLRCSPRSGDLSVYWYQQSLDQGLQFLIQYYNGEERAKGNILERFSAQQFPDLHSELNLSSLELGDSALYFCASSPGTADFYGYTFGSGTRLTVV.